This T cell receptor beta chain emerged from a study of T-cell reconstitution after alpha-beta-depleted transplantation in children. It was with unique molecular identifiers that the TCRbeta library was prepared. TCRdb called the PCR reads again in MiXCR, with one record for every CDR3 protein. Here the sample spans hundreds of thousands of distinct CDR3 sequences, about 10% being singletons. Germline V gene sequence: CDR1 LGHNA, CDR2 YSLEER. The V gene lost 1 base and the J gene lost 1 base, with 13 bases spanning the gap. There are 16 residues in the CDR3. The TCR originated in a child younger than 10 with inherited bone marrow failure, due to receive a stem cell transplant. This chain connects TRBV4-3 to TRBJ1-2; D gene uncertain. The sequencing used PBMCs, collected before TCRalphabeta/CD19-depleted stem cell transplant. The CDR3 spells CASSQGTDLLNYGYTF. Written as DNA, the CDR3 is TGCGCCAGCAGCCAAGGAACGGATCTCCTTAACTATGGCTACACCTTC.